The rows below give T cell receptor beta chains drawn from one sample of a study of cytomegalovirus exposure and HLA in healthy donors. Sequenced by immunoSEQ multiplex PCR; TCRdb stores in-frame clones only, minus some. Reported are 30,000 to 35,000 clones; the ten largest clones contain more than 3%. Input material: PBMCs. The receptors stem from a woman in her thirties or forties in good health and CMV-seropositive. Each CDR3 is given with its conserved first and last residue. Fields, in order: J gene, D gene, clone size, V gene, CDR3 DNA, CDR3 protein. A D gene is named only where the DNA matches it firmly. The size of a clone is reported for some rows only, either as once, few or many, or as a class for expanded clones.

TRBJ2-5 - - TRBV2 TGTGCCAGCACTCTTAGCCTGTACCAAGAGACCCAGTACTTC CASTLSLYQETQYF
TRBJ2-7 - - TRBV19 TGTGCCAGTAACGGGGACACCTACGAGCAGTACTTC CASNGDTYEQYF
TRBJ2-3 TRBD1 - TRBV28 TGTGCCAGCCGGGACAGGGGTGTTGGGGCCACCACAGATACGCAGTATTTT CASRDRGVGATTDTQYF
TRBJ1-2 TRBD1 - TRBV19 TGTGCCAGTAGTATCCGGGACAGGGGGTTCGGCTACACCTTC CASSIRDRGFGYTF
TRBJ1-5 TRBD1 - TRBV27 TGTGCCAGCAGTTTAGGGACAGCGAATCAGCCCCAGCATTTT CASSLGTANQPQHF
TRBJ1-5 - - TRBV7-9 TGTGCCAGCAGCTTAGAGGGGCCCTTTAATCAGCCCCAGCATTTT CASSLEGPFNQPQHF
TRBJ1-3 TRBD1 - TRBV4-3 TGCGCCAGCAGCCGAAGGGGACAGGGGGCGTTGGGTGGAAACACCATATATTTT CASSRRGQGALGGNTIYF
TRBJ1-1 TRBD1 - TRBV4-1 TGCGCCAGCAGCCAAGCCGGGACAGGGAGGGAAGTCCTTGAAGCTTTCTTT CASSQAGTGREVLEAFF
TRBJ2-7 - - TRBV7-7 TGTGCCAGCAGCTTCGCTCAGGATGGCGAGCAGTACTTC CASSFAQDGEQYF
TRBJ2-3 - - TRBV20-1 TGCAGTGCTAGGAGCTCAGATACGCAGTATTTT CSARSSDTQYF
TRBJ2-2 TRBD2 - TRBV11-2 TGTGCCAGCAGCTTCTGGAGACTAGCGGGGGTAAACACCGGGGAGCTGTTTTTT CASSFWRLAGVNTGELFF
TRBJ2-5 - - TRBV6-1 TGTGCCACAACCTACAGGGAGACCCAGTACTTC CATTYRETQYF
TRBJ1-1 - - TRBV28 TGTGCCAGCAGGCCCCGGGACACTGAAGCTTTCTTT CASRPRDTEAFF
TRBJ2-7 - - TRBV30 TGTGCCTGGGGAATGGAGGACGCCTACGAGCAGTACTTC CAWGMEDAYEQYF
TRBJ2-5 - - TRBV9 TGTGCCAGCAAAGACTCGGGAGAGACCCAGTACTTC CASKDSGETQYF
TRBJ2-1 - - TRBV4-3 TGCGCCAGCGGGACACAGGGCAATGAGCAGTTCTTC CASGTQGNEQFF
TRBJ1-1 TRBD1 - TRBV19 TGTGCCAGTACCCTCCAGGACAGGGGGAACACTGAAGCTTTCTTT CASTLQDRGNTEAFF
TRBJ2-2 - - TRBV19 TGTGCCAGTAGTATAGGGCCATACACCGGGGAGCTGTTTTTT CASSIGPYTGELFF
TRBJ1-1 TRBD1 - TRBV5-6 TGTGCCAGCAGCATAGACAGGGAGACTGAAGCTTTCTTT CASSIDRETEAFF
TRBJ1-2 - - TRBV7-9 TGTGCCAGCAGCAAGGAACAGGTTAACTATGGCTACACCTTC CASSKEQVNYGYTF
TRBJ2-7 TRBD1 - TRBV30 TGTGCCTGGAGGAAGACAGGGGCCTACGAGCAGTACTTC CAWRKTGAYEQYF
TRBJ2-1 - - TRBV13 TGTGCCAGCAGCTTACCTCAGGGGCTGGGGGATGAGCAGTTCTTC CASSLPQGLGDEQFF
TRBJ2-5 TRBD1 - TRBV5-4 TGTGCCAGCAGCCTGGGGACAGTCCAAGAGACCCAGTACTTC CASSLGTVQETQYF
TRBJ2-3 - - TRBV28 TGTGCCAGCAGTTCCTACAGGGGCACAGATACGCAGTATTTT CASSSYRGTDTQYF
TRBJ2-7 TRBD1 - TRBV29-1 TGCAGCGTTGAAGTGACAGGGAAGGAGCAGTACTTC CSVEVTGKEQYF
TRBJ2-7 - - TRBV4-2 TGTGCCAGCAGCCCGTGGGCCACCAGCTCCTACGAGCAGTACTTC CASSPWATSSYEQYF
TRBJ2-5 - - TRBV4-1 TGCGCCAGCAGCCAAGATGGGACTGAAGAGACCCAGTACTTC CASSQDGTEETQYF
TRBJ2-1 TRBD2 - TRBV29-1 TGCAGCGTTACGACTAGCGGGAGAGTCAATGAGCAGTTCTTC CSVTTSGRVNEQFF
TRBJ2-1 TRBD2 - TRBV7-9 TGTGCCAGCAGCTTAATCTTCCGGGGGGGGAAATACAATGAGCAGTTCTTC CASSLIFRGGKYNEQFF
TRBJ2-2 TRBD2 - TRBV9 TGTGCCAGCAGCCGCGGGGGGGCGGAAACCGGGGAGCTGTTTTTT CASSRGGAETGELFF
TRBJ1-2 TRBD1 - TRBV5-6 TGTGCCAGCAGCTTCCCGGGACAGGGCTGGGGCTACACCTTC CASSFPGQGWGYTF
TRBJ2-7 - - TRBV5-4 TGTGCCAGCAGCTATGGAAGGAGCTTGCCCTACGAGCAGTACTTC CASSYGRSLPYEQYF
TRBJ2-5 - - TRBV9 TGTGCCAGCAGCGTAGAGGGACGCGGAGGGGATAAAGAGACCCAGTACTTC CASSVEGRGGDKETQYF
TRBJ1-5 - - TRBV7-9 TGTGCCAGCAGCTCAGACATCTGGCCCCAGCATTTT CASSSDIWPQHF
TRBJ2-3 - - TRBV7-9 TGTGCCAGCAGCAGCACCACAGATACGCAGTATTTT CASSSTTDTQYF
TRBJ1-1 - - TRBV19 TGTGCCAGTAGTATAGATCGATGGCAGGGGAACACTGAAGCTTTCTTT CASSIDRWQGNTEAFF
TRBJ2-3 TRBD2 - TRBV4-1 TGCGCCAGCAGCCAAGATGGTAGCGGGGGAGATACGCAGTATTTT CASSQDGSGGDTQYF
TRBJ2-7 TRBD2 - TRBV18 TGTGCCAGCGCATCCCTAGCGGGAGGAGCCACCTACGAGCAGTACTTC CASASLAGGATYEQYF
TRBJ1-5 - - TRBV7-8 TGTGCCAGCAGCTTAGCGAGTCTCCAGGGAGGTCAGCCCCAGCATTTT CASSLASLQGGQPQHF
TRBJ2-1 - medium-sized TRBV6-6 TGTGCCAGCAGTTACTCGGCTAGTGAGCAGTTCTTC CASSYSASEQFF
TRBJ2-1 - - TRBV27 TGTGCCAGCAGCCCCTCTAGCTCCTACAATGAGCAGTTCTTC CASSPSSSYNEQFF
TRBJ2-5 - - TRBV5-1 TGCGCCAGCAGCTTGGGGACAGCACAAGAGACCCAGTACTTC CASSLGTAQETQYF
TRBJ1-2 TRBD1 - TRBV25-1 TGTGCCAGCAGTGACGGGACAGGGGGACCAGCTAACTATGGCTACACCTTC CASSDGTGGPANYGYTF
TRBJ1-2 - - TRBV28 TGTGCCAGCAGTTTACAGGGTTGGGGCTCTAACTATGGCTACACCTTC CASSLQGWGSNYGYTF
TRBJ1-4 - - TRBV5-4 TGTGCCAGCCGACCGGCGGGTAATGAAAAACTGTTTTTT CASRPAGNEKLFF